The present T cell receptor beta chain was sequenced within a study of blood T cell repertoires in COVID-19. Turning to the study itself: Spain, Italy and the United States supplied samples that represented acute and convalescent COVID-19. The analysed material was cDNA or gDNA that came from T cells, B-cell-depleted T cells, or PBMCs.

V was shortened by 8 bases and J by 0 bases, with 11 bases between the two germline ends. The CDR3 is made up of 14 amino acids. Original methodology: Reference gene primer amplification in the assay estimated nucleated cell counts. The table came from immunoSEQ multiplex PCR; TCRdb's copy has only in-frame clones and leaves some out. That table furnishes V, J and clone size, whereas the DNA furnished D and trimming. This repertoire shows tens of thousands of clones, about 87% found once; its top ten account for about 7%. The TCR comes from a woman older than 75 with acute or convalescent COVID-19. Sequenced: peripheral blood. The chain employs TRBV23-1 and TRBJ2-4; D ambiguous. TRBV23-1 is classed as an ORF, of uncertain function. The CDR3: CASGLLVAKNIQYF. CDR3 nucleotides: TGCGCCAGCGGCCTCCTAGTAGCCAAAAACATTCAGTACTTC.